The clone carrying this T cell receptor (beta chain) has only one observation. Antigen unknown. This record belongs to a study of cytomegalovirus exposure and HLA in healthy donors. Study findings and constraints: Across donors, most TCRs were seen rarely, yet some public ones were widespread. Presence/absence results assume similar sequencing depth per donor, which may not hold. In a later analysis, common viral pathogens appeared linked to several of the most significant clusters.

Healthy bone marrow donors made up the cohort. The germline CDR1 and CDR2 sequences are SGHDT and YYEEEE. The CDR3 extends over 16 amino acids. V was clipped by 2 bases and J by 5 bases, with 19 bases between them. It was with 60 Vbeta and 13 Jbeta primers that the PCR ran. Clones were sequenced by immunoSEQ multiplex PCR, and TCRdb holds only the in-frame ones, with some missing. The sample lists approximately 260,000 clones, 85% to 95% occurring once. The genes are TRBV5-6 and TRBJ1-2, with D maybe TRBD1 (5 bases). The receptor comes from a girl under 10 years old in good health and CMV-seronegative. Specimen: PBMCs. CDR3 nucleotides: TGTGCCAGCAGCTTACGCGGCGGACACTCTATATATGGCTACACCTTC. Protein: CASSLRGGHSIYGYTF.